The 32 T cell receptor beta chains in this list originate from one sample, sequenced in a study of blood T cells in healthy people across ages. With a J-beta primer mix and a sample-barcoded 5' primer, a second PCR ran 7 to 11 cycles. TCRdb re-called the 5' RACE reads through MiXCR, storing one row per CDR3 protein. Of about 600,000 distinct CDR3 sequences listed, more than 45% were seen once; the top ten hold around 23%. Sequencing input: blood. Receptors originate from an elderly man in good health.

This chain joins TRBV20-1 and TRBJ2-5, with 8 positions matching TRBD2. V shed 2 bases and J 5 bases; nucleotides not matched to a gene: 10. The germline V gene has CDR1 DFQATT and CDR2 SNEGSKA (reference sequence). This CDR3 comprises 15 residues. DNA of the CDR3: TGCAGTGCTAGATCTCCAGGACTAGCACGGGAGACCCAGTACTTC. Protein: CSARSPGLARETQYF.

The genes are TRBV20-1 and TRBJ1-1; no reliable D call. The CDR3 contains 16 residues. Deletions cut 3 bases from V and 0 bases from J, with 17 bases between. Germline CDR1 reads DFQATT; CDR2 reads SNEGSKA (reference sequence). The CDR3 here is CSASPSSGNLNTEAFF. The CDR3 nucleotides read TGCAGTGCTAGTCCCAGTTCGGGAAATTTGAACACTGAAGCTTTCTTT.

This chain's CDR3 is CSAEGGRVNEQFF. The CDR3 DNA reads as TGCAGTGCTGAGGGGGGCCGAGTCAATGAGCAGTTCTTC. This rearrangement joins TRBV20-1 to TRBJ2-1; either TRBD1 or TRBD2 may supply D (6 bases each). Germline assignment: CDR1 DFQATT and CDR2 SNEGSKA (reference sequence). The CDR3 runs to 13 residues. Trimming cost V 5 bases and J 6 bases, with 14 bases left between them.

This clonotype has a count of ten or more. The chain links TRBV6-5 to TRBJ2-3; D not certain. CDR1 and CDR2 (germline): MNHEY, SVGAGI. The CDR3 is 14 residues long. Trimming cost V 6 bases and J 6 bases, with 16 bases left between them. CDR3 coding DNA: TGTGCCAGCAGACCCCCCGGTAGCCCCGATACGCAGTATTTT. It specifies CASRPPGSPDTQYF.

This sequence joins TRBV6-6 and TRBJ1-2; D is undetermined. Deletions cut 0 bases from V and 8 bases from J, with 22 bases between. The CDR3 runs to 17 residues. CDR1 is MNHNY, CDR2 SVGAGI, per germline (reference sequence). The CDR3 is CASSYSNGPANQKGYTF. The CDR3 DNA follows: TGTGCCAGCAGTTACTCGAACGGGCCAGCAAACCAGAAGGGCTACACCTTC.

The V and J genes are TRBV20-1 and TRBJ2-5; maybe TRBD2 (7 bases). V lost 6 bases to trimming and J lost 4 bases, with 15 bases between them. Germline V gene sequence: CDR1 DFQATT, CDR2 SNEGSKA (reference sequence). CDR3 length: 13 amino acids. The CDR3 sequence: CSAKGGGPETQYF. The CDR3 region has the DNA TGCAGTGCGAAAGGGGGGGGCCCAGAGACCCAGTACTTC.

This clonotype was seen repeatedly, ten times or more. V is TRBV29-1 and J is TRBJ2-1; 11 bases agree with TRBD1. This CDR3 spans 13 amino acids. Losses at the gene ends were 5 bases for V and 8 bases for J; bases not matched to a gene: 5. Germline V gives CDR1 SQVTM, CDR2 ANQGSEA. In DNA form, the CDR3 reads TGCAGCGTTAGGACAGGGGGCTTCTATGAGCAGTTCTTC. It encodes CSVRTGGFYEQFF.

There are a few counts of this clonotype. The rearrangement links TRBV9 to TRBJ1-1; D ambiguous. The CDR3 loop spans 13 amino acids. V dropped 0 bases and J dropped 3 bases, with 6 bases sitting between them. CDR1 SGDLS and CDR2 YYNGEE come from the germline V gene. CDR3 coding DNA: TGTGCCAGCAGCGTAGCGAGGCACACTGAAGCTTTCTTT. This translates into CASSVARHTEAFF.

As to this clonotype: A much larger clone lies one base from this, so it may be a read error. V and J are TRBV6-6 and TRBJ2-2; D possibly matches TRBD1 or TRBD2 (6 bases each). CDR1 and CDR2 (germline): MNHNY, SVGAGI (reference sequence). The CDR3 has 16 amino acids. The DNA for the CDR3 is TGTGCCAGCAGTTACCTCCGGGGGCGCAACACCAGGGAGCTGTTTTTT. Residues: CASSYLRGRNTRELFF.

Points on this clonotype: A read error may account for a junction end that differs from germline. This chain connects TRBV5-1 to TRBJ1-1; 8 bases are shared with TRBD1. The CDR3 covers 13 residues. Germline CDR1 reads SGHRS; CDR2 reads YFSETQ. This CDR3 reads CASGLGGQAEAFF. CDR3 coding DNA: TGCGCCAGCGGCTTGGGGGGACAGGCTGAAGCTTTCTTT.

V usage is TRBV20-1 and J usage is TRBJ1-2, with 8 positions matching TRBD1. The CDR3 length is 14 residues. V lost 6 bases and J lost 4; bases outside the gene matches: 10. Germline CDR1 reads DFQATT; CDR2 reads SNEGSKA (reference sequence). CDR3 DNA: TGCAGTGCCCAGACAGGGGTGGATGCCTATGGCTACACCTTC. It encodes CSAQTGVDAYGYTF.

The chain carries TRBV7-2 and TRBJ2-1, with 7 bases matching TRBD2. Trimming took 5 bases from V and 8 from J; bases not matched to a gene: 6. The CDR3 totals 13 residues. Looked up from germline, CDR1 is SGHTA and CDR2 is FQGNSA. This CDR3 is CASSPDGGYEQFF. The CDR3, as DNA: TGTGCCAGCAGCCCCGACGGGGGGTATGAGCAGTTCTTC.

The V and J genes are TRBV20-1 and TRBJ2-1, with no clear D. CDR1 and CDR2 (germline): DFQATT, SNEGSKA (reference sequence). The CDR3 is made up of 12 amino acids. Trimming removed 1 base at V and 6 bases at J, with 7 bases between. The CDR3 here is CSARGNSNEQFF. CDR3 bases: TGCAGTGCTAGAGGTAACTCCAATGAGCAGTTCTTC.

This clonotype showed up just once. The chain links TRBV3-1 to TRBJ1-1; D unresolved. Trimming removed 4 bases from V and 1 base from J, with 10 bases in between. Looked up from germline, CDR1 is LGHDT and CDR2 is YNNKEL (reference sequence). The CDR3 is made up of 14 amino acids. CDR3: CASSPGNANTEAFF. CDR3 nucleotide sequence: TGTGCCAGCAGCCCGGGAAACGCGAACACTGAAGCTTTCTTT.

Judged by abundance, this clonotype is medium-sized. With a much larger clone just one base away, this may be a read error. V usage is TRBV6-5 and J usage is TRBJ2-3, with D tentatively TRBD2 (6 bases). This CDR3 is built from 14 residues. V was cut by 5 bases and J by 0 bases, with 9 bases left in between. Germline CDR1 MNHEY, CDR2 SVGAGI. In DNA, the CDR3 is TGTGCCAGCAGTGACGGGGGAAGCACAGATACGCAGTATTTT. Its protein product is CASSDGGSTDTQYF.

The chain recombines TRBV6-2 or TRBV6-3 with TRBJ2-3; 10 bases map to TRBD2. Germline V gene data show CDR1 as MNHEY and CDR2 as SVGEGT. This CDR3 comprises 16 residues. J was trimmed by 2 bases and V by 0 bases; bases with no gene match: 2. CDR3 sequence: CASSYSSGRATDTQYF. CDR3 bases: TGTGCCAGCAGTTACTCGAGCGGGAGGGCCACAGATACGCAGTATTTT.

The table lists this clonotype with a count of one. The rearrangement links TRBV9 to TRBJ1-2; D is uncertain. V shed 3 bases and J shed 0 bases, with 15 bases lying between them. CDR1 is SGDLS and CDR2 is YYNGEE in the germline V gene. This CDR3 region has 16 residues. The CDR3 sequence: CASSAGGGKANYGYTF. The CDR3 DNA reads TGTGCCAGCAGCGCAGGCGGCGGGAAGGCTAACTATGGCTACACCTTC.

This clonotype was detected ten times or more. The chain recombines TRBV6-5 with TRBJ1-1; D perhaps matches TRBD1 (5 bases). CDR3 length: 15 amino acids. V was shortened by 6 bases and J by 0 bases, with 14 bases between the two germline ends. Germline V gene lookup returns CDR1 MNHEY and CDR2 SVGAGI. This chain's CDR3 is CASSPGRTLNTEAFF. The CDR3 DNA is TGTGCCAGCAGCCCCGGCCGGACACTGAACACTGAAGCTTTCTTT.

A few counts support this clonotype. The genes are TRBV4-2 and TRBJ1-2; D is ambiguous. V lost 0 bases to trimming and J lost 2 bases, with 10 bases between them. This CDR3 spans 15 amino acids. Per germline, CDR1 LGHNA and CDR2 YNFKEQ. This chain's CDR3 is CASSQEARRNYGYTF. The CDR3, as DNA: TGTGCCAGCAGCCAAGAAGCGCGGAGGAACTATGGCTACACCTTC.

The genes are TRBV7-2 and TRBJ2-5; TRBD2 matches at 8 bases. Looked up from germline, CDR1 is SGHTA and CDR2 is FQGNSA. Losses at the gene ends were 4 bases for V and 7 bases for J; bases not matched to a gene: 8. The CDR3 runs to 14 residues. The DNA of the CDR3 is TGTGCCAGCAGCTCACTAGCGGTTAAAGGGACCCAGTACTTC. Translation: CASSSLAVKGTQYF.

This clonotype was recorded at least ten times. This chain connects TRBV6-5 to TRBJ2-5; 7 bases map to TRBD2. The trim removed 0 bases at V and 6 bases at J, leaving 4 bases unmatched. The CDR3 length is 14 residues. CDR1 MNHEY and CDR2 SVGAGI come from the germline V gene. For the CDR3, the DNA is TGTGCCAGCAGTTACTCGCGGGGGAGGCAGACCCAGTACTTC. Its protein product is CASSYSRGRQTQYF.

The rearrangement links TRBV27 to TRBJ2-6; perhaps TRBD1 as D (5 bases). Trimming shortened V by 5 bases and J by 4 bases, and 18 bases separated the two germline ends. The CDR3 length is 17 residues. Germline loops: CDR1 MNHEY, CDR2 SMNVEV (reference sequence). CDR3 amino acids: CASSPISIGAGANVLTF. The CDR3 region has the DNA TGTGCCAGCAGTCCCATCAGCATTGGGGCCGGGGCCAACGTCCTGACTTTC.

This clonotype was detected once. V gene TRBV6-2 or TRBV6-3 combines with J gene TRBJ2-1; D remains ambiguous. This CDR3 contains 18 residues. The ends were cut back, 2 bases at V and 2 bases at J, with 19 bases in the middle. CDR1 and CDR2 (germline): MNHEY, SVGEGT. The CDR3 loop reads CASSYGHFSVPTYNEQFF. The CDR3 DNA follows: TGTGCCAGCAGTTACGGCCACTTTTCGGTACCCACCTACAATGAGCAGTTCTTC.

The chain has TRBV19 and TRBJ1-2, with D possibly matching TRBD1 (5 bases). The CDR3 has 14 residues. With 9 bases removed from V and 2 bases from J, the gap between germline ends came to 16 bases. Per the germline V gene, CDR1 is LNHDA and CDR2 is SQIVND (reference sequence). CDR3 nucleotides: TGTGCCAGCAGAGGGACGGAGATAAACTATGGCTACACCTTC. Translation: CASRGTEINYGYTF.

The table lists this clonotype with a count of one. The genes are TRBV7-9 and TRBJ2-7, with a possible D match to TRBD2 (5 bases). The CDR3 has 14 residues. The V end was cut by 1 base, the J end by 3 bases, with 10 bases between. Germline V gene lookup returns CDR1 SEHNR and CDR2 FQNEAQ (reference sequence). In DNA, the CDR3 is TGTGCCAGCAGCTTAGGAGGGAGTGTCTACGAGCAGTACTTC. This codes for CASSLGGSVYEQYF. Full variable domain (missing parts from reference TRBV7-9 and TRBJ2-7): DTGVSQNPRHKITKRGQNVTFRCDPISEHNRLYWYRQTLGQGPEFLTYFQNEAQLEKSRLLSDRFSAERPKGSFSTLEIQRTEQGDSAMYLCASSLGGSVYEQYFGPGTRLTVT.

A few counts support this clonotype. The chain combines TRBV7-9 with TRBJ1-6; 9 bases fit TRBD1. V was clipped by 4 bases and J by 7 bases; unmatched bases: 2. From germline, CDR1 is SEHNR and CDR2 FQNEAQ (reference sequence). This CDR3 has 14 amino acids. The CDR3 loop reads CASSWDRENSPLHF. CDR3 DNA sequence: TGTGCCAGCAGCTGGGACAGGGAAAATTCACCCCTCCACTTT.

The CDR3 reads CASSLAGQLETQYF. The CDR3 DNA follows: TGCGCCAGCAGCTTGGCCGGGCAGTTAGAAACCCAGTACTTC. The chain employs TRBV5-1 and TRBJ2-5; D is unresolved. The germline V gene encodes CDR1 SGHRS and CDR2 YFSETQ. The CDR3 consists of 14 residues. Trimming left V 0 bases short and J 8 bases short, with 14 bases between.

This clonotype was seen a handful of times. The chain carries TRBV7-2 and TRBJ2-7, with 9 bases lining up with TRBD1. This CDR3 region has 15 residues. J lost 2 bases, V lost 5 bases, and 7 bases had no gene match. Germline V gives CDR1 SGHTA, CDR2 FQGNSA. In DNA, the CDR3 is TGTGCCAGCAGCCCCACCGGGACAGGGCCCTACGAGCAGTACTTC. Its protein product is CASSPTGTGPYEQYF.

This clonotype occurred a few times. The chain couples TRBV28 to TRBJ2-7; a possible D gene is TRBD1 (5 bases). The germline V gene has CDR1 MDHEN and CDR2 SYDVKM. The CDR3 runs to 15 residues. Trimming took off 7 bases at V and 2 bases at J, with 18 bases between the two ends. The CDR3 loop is CASTALLGRTYEQYF. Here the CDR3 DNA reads TGTGCCAGCACCGCTCTTTTGGGGCGAACCTACGAGCAGTACTTC. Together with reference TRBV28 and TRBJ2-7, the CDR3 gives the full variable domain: DVKVTQSSRYLVKRTGEKVFLECVQDMDHENMFWYRQDPGLGLRLIYFSYDVKMKEKGDIPEGYSVSREKKERFSLILESASTNQTSMYLCASTALLGRTYEQYFGPGTRLTVT.

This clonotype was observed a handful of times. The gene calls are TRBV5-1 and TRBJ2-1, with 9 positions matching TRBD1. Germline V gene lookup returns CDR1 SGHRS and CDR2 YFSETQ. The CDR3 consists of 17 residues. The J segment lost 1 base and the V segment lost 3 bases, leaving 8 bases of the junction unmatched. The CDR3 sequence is CASSYGSGTGSYNEQFF. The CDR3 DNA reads TGCGCCAGCAGCTACGGCTCAGGGACAGGGTCCTACAATGAGCAGTTCTTC.

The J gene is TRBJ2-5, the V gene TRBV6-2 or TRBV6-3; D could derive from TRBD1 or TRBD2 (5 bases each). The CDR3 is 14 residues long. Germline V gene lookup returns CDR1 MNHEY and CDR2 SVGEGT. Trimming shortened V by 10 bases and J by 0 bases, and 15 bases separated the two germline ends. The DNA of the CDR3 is TGTGCCACCCGGGACCCTCCTCACCAAGAGACCCAGTACTTC. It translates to CATRDPPHQETQYF.

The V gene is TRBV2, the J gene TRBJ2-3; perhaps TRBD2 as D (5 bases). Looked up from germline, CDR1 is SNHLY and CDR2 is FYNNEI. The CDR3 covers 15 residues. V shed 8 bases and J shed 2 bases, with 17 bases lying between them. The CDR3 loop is CASGVGSGYTDTQYF. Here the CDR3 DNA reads TGTGCCAGCGGGGTGGGCTCGGGATACACAGATACGCAGTATTTT.